Listed here is a single TCR beta chain. The data stem from a study of blood T cell repertoires in COVID-19. Whole-study context: COVID-19 samples from acute and convalescent phases originated in the United States, Italy and Spain. From T cells, B-cell-depleted T cells, or PBMCs came the material, which was cDNA or gDNA.

From germline, CDR1 is LNHDA and CDR2 SQIVND (reference sequence). The CDR3 length is 18 residues. V shed 3 bases, J shed 2 bases, and the junction held 11 bases outside the gene matches. Original analysis: Estimates of nucleated cell counts were drawn from the amplification of reference gene primers. The table came from immunoSEQ multiplex PCR; TCRdb's copy has only in-frame clones and leaves some out. V and J calls plus clone size are reproduced from that table; the DNA served to infer D and trimming. This sample yields 210,000 or so clones, of which around 79% are seen a single time; 13% belongs to the top ten.

The specimen sequenced was peripheral blood. The TCR sequence derives from a man in his forties or fifties who had recovered from COVID-19. V is TRBV19 and J is TRBJ2-2; 8 bases line up with TRBD2. The CDR3 sequence: CASSIPFVGGDNTGELFF. DNA of the CDR3: TGTGCCAGTAGTATTCCCTTTGTCGGGGGGGATAACACCGGGGAGCTGTTTTTT.